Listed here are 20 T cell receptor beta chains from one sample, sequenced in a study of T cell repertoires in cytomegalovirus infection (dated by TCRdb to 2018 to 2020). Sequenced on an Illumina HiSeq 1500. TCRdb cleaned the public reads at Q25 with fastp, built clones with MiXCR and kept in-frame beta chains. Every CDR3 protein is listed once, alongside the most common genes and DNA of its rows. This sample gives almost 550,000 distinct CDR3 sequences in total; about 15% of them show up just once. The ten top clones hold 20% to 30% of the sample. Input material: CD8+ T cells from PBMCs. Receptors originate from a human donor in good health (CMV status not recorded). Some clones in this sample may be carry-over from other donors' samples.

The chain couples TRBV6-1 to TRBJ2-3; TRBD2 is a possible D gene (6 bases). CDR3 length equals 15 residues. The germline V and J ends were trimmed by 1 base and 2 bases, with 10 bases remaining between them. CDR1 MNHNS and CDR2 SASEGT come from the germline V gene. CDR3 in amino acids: CASSEEWGVTDTQYF. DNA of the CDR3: TGTGCCAGCAGTGAAGAATGGGGGGTCACAGATACGCAGTATTTT.

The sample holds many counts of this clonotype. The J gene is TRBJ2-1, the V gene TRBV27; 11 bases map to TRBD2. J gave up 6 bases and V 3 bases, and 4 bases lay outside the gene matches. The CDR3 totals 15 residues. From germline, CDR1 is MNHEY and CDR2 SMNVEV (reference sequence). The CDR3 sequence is CASSLSTSGVNEQFF. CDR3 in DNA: TGTGCCAGCAGTTTGTCGACTAGCGGGGTCAATGAGCAGTTCTTC.

The CDR3 reads CSARWRGGNTGELFF. Here the CDR3 DNA reads TGCAGTGCTAGATGGCGGGGTGGGAACACCGGGGAGCTGTTTTTT. This chain uses TRBV20-1 with TRBJ2-2; a possible D gene is TRBD2 (6 bases). The CDR3 is 15 residues long. CDR1 is DFQATT, CDR2 SNEGSKA, per germline (reference sequence). Between the trimmed V and J ends, which lost 2 bases and 1 base, there was a span of 11 bases.

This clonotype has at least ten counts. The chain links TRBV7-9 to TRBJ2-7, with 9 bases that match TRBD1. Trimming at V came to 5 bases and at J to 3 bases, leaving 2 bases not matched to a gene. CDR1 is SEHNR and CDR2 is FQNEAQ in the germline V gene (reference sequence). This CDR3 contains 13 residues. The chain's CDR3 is CASSRQGGYEQYF. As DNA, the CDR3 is TGTGCCAGCAGCCGACAGGGGGGCTACGAGCAGTACTTC. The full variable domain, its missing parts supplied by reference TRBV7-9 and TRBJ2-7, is DTGVSQNPRHKITKRGQNVTFRCDPISEHNRLYWYRQTLGQGPEFLTYFQNEAQLEKSRLLSDRFSAERPKGSFSTLEIQRTEQGDSAMYLCASSRQGGYEQYFGPGTRLTVT.

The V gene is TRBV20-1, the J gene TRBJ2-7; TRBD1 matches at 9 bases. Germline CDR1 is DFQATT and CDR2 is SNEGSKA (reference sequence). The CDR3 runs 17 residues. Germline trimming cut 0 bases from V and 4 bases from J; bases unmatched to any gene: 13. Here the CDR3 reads CSARDFTGTGIVYEQYF. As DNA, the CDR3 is TGCAGTGCTAGAGACTTTACCGGGACAGGGATAGTATACGAGCAGTACTTC.

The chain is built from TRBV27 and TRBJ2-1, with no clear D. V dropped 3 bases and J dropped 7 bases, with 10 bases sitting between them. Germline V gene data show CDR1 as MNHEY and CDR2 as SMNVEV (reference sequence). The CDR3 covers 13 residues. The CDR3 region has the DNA TGTGCCAGCAGTTTTGGGCAGGTTAATGAGCAGTTCTTC. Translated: CASSFGQVNEQFF.

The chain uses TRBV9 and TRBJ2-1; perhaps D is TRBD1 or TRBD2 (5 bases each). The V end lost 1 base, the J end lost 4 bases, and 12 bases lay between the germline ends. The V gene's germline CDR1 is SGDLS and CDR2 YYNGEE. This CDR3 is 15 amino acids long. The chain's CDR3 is CASSVSRGAYNEQFF. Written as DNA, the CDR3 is TGTGCCAGCAGCGTATCCCGGGGCGCTTACAATGAGCAGTTCTTC.

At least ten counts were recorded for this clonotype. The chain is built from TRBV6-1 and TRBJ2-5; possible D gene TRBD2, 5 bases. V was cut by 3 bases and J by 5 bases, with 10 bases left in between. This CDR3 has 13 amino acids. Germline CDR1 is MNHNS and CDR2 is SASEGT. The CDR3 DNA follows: TGTGCCAGCAGTGACTGGCGAGGGGAGACCCAGTACTTC. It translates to CASSDWRGETQYF.

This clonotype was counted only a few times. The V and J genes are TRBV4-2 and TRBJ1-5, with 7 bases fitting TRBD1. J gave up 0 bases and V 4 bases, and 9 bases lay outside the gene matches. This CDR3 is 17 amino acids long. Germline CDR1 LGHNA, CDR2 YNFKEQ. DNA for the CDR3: TGTGCCAGCAGCCTTAAAACAGGGGCAGGTAGCAATCAGCCCCAGCATTTT. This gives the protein CASSLKTGAGSNQPQHF.

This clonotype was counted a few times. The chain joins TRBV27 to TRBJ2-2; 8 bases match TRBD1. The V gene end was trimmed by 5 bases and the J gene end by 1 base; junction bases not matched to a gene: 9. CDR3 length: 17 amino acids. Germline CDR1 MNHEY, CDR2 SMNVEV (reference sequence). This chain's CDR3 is CASSPDSGTGNTGELFF. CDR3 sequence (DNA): TGTGCCAGCAGTCCAGACTCCGGGACAGGGAACACCGGGGAGCTGTTTTTT.

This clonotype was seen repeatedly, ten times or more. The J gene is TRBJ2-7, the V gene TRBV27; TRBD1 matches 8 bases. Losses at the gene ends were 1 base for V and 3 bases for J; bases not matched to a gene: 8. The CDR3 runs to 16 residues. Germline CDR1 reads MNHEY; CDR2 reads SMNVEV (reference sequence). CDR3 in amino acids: CASSLLSGTGYYEQYF. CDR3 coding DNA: TGTGCCAGCAGTTTATTGTCCGGGACAGGATACTACGAGCAGTACTTC.

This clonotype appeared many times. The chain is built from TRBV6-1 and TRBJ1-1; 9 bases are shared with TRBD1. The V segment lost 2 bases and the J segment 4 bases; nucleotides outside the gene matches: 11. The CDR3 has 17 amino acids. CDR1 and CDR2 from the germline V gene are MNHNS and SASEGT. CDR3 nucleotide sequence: TGTGCCAGCAGTGAAAAGGGGACAGGGATAGGCGCCACTGAAGCTTTCTTT. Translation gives CASSEKGTGIGATEAFF.

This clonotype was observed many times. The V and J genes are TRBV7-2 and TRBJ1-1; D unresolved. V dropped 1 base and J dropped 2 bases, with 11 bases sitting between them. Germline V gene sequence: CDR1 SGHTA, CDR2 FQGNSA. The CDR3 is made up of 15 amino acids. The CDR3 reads CASSLGIGLNTEAFF. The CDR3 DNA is TGTGCCAGCAGCTTAGGTATAGGGCTAAACACTGAAGCTTTCTTT.

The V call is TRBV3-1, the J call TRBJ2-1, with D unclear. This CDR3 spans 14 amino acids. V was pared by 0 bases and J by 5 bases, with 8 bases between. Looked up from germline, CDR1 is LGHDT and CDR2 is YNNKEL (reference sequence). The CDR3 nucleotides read TGTGCCAGCAGCCAAGAATCGTTTCACAATGAGCAGTTCTTC. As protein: CASSQESFHNEQFF.

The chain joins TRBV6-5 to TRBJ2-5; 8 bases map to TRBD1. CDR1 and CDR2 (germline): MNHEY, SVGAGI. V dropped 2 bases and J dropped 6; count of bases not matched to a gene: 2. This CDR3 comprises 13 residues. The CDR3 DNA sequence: TGTGCCAGCAGTTACACAGGGGGAAAGACCCAGTACTTC. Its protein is CASSYTGGKTQYF.

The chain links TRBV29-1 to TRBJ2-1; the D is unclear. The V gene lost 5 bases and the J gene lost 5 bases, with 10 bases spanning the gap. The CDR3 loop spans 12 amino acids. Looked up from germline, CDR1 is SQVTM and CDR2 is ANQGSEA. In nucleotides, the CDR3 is TGCAGCGTTATACCCGAGAACAATGAGCAGTTCTTC. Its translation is CSVIPENNEQFF.

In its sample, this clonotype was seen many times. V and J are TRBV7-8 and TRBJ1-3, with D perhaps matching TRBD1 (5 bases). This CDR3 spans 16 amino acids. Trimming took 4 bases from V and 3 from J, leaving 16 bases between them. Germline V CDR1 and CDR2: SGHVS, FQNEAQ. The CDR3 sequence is CASSSSPGTIGNTIYF. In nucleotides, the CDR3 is TGTGCCAGCAGCTCCTCCCCAGGGACTATTGGAAACACCATATATTTT.

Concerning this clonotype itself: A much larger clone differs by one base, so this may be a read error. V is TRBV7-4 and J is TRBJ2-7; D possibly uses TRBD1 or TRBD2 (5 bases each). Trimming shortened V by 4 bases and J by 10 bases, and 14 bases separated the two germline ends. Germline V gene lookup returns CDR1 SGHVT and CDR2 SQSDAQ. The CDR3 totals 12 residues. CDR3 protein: CASSYPLGDQYF. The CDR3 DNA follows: TGTGCCAGCAGCTACCCCTTGGGGGATCAGTACTTC.

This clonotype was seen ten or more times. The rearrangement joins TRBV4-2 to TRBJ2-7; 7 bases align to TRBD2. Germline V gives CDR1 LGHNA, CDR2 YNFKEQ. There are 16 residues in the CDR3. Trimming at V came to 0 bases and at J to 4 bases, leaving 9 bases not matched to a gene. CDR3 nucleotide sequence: TGTGCCAGCAGCCAAGAGAAGGCTAGCGGAGGTTACGAGCAGTACTTC. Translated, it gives CASSQEKASGGYEQYF.

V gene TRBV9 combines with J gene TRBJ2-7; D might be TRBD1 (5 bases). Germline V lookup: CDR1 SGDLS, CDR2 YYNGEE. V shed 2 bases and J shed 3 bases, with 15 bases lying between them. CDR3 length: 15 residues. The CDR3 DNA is TGTGCCAGCAGCGTTGAACAGGCCCCAAGCTACGAGCAGTACTTC. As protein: CASSVEQAPSYEQYF.